This entry lists 30 T cell receptor beta chains sequenced from one sample in a study of control samples from healthy donors and cancer patients (dated by TCRdb to 2020 to 2021). The library was produced with the immunoSEQ multiplex PCR assay. TCRdb retrieved this table from immuneACCESS and kept in-frame rearrangements only. Not all clones are present; in checked studies, unresolved V genes account for under half, and no reason is known for the remainder. The sample records roughly 120,000 clones, over 90% of which are singletons. The ten largest clones add up to about 2.6% of the sample. Sequencing input: blood. Receptors were obtained from a young man in good health.

CDR3 sequence: CASSLSASPWRYNEQFF. In DNA, the CDR3 is TGTGCCAGCAGTTTATCGGCTTCCCCCTGGAGATACAATGAGCAGTTCTTC. The V and J genes are TRBV27 and TRBJ2-1; D remains ambiguous. V lost 0 bases and J lost 4, with 16 bases in between. This CDR3 region has 17 residues. CDR1 and CDR2 from the germline V gene are MNHEY and SMNVEV (reference sequence).

This clone turned up a few times. CDR3 in amino acids: CASSPDRDSNQPQHF. The CDR3 DNA reads as TGTGCCAGCAGCCCTGACAGGGATAGCAATCAGCCCCAGCATTTT. This rearrangement joins TRBV7-8 to TRBJ1-5; 7 bases fit TRBD1. Germline values: CDR1 SGHVS, CDR2 FQNEAQ. The ends lost 5 bases at V and 0 bases at J; junction bases unmatched: 4. The CDR3 covers 15 residues.

The chain employs TRBV6-5 and TRBJ2-1; TRBD2 matches at 13 bases. The CDR3 covers 16 residues. Germline CDR1 MNHEY, CDR2 SVGAGI. Trimming removed 4 bases from V and 12 bases from J; junction bases left unmatched: 12. The CDR3 region has the DNA TGTGCCAGCAGTTCTCCGACTAGCGGGGGGCCGCGGGGGCAGTTCTTC. Translating gives CASSSPTSGGPRGQFF.

The chain recombines TRBV4-1 with TRBJ2-3; maybe TRBD2 (7 bases). The length of the CDR3 is 16 residues. Per the germline V gene, CDR1 is MGHRA and CDR2 is YSYEKL. Trimming pared 0 bases from V and 6 bases from J, leaving 16 bases between. DNA for the CDR3: TGCGCCAGCAGCCAAGAATGGGGGGGCGGTCAGGATACGCAGTATTTT. Protein sequence: CASSQEWGGGQDTQYF.

The sample holds one count of this clone. The chain couples TRBV15 to TRBJ1-2, with 7 bases aligning to TRBD1. Germline V gives CDR1 LNHNV, CDR2 YYDKDF (reference sequence). V lost 8 bases, J lost 8 bases, and 8 bases stayed unmatched. The CDR3 length is 12 residues. CDR3 amino acids: CATGDRVQGYTF. The CDR3 region has the DNA TGTGCCACCGGAGACAGGGTACAGGGCTACACCTTC.

The rearrangement uses TRBV7-2 and TRBJ1-1; possibly TRBD1 for D (5 bases). The CDR3 contains 12 residues. The germline V and J ends were trimmed by 5 bases and 3 bases, with 7 bases remaining between them. Germline values: CDR1 SGHTA, CDR2 FQGNSA. For the CDR3, the DNA is TGTGCCAGCAGCCGGGACTACACTGAAGCTTTCTTT. This codes for CASSRDYTEAFF.

The rearrangement links TRBV10-3 to TRBJ1-1, with a tentative D call TRBD1 (6 bases). The germline gives CDR1 ENHRY, CDR2 SYGVKD. The CDR3 sequence is 15 residues long. Deletions cut 4 bases from V and 2 bases from J, with 14 bases between. The CDR3 region is CAISATGGLNTEAFF. DNA for the CDR3: TGTGCCATCAGTGCGACGGGGGGCCTCAACACTGAAGCTTTCTTT.

The J gene is TRBJ2-3, the V gene TRBV28, with D possibly called TRBD1 or TRBD2 (5 bases each). This CDR3 spans 16 amino acids. Per the germline V gene, CDR1 is MDHEN and CDR2 is SYDVKM. CDR3 region: CAIQSRDRDGTDTQYF. CDR3 nucleotide sequence: TGTGCGATCCAGTCCCGGGACCGAGATGGGACAGATACGCAGTATTTT.

The gene calls are TRBV5-1 and TRBJ2-3; weak D call: TRBD1 (6 bases). The germline CDR1 and CDR2 sequences are SGHRS and YFSETQ. This CDR3 contains 17 residues. With 2 bases removed from V and 1 base from J, the gap between germline ends came to 17 bases. CDR3 loop: CASSFRPSRGGTDTQYF. The CDR3 bases are TGCGCCAGCAGCTTTCGGCCTAGCAGGGGAGGCACAGATACGCAGTATTTT.

The CDR3, as DNA: TGTGCCAGCAGCGTTAGATTGGGGGCAGGGGAGGCCGGGGAGCTGTTTTTT. It encodes CASSVRLGAGEAGELFF. The V and J genes are TRBV7-2 and TRBJ2-2; D may match TRBD1 or TRBD2 (6 bases each). The CDR3 spans 17 residues. CDR1 and CDR2 from the germline V gene are SGHTA and FQGNSA. V was trimmed by 5 bases and J by 6 bases, leaving 22 bases between them. Full variable domain (remainder filled in from reference TRBV7-2 and TRBJ2-2): GAGVSQSPSNKVTEKGKDVELRCDPISGHTALYWYRQSLGQGLEFLIYFQGNSAPDKSGLPSDRFSAERTGGSVSTLTIQRTQQEDSAVYLCASSVRLGAGEAGELFFGEGSRLTVL.

This sequence joins TRBV11-2 and TRBJ2-7; 8 bases line up with TRBD2. The V gene end was trimmed by 1 base and the J gene end by 5 bases; junction bases not matched to a gene: 7. Germline V gene lookup returns CDR1 SGHAT and CDR2 FQNNGV. The CDR3 loop spans 15 amino acids. This chain's CDR3 is CASSLGGGRNHEQYF. The CDR3 DNA follows: TGTGCCAGCAGCTTAGGGGGCGGGAGGAATCACGAGCAGTACTTC.

The genes are TRBV7-9 and TRBJ1-4; D unresolved. CDR3 length: 15 amino acids. Germline CDR1 is SEHNR and CDR2 is FQNEAQ (reference sequence). The germline V and J ends were trimmed by 3 bases and 3 bases, with 11 bases remaining between them. The CDR3 spells CASSFVATANEKLFF. The CDR3 region has the DNA TGTGCCAGCAGCTTTGTGGCCACCGCTAATGAAAAACTGTTTTTT.

CDR3 bases: TGTGCCAGCAGTTCACCCTCTAGCAGGGACCACGGGGCTTTCTTT. It is translated as CASSSPSSRDHGAFF. The chain has TRBV28 and TRBJ1-1; a weak D match, TRBD1 (5 bases). This CDR3 is built from 15 residues. The germline V gene has CDR1 MDHEN and CDR2 SYDVKM. Trimming removed 4 bases at V and 11 bases at J, with 23 bases between.

The chain joins TRBV6-5 to TRBJ1-1; possible D gene TRBD1, 5 bases. CDR3 length: 14 amino acids. Germline CDR1 and CDR2: MNHEY and SVGAGI. Trimming left V 6 bases short and J 6 bases short, with 17 bases between. The CDR3 DNA is TGTGCCAGCAGCTACAGTGTGAGGGACGCTGAAGCTTTCTTT. It codes for CASSYSVRDAEAFF.

The chain uses TRBV15 and TRBJ1-6; D uncertain. CDR1 and CDR2 from the germline V gene are LNHNV and YYDKDF (reference sequence). The CDR3 extends over 15 amino acids. The V end was cut by 0 bases, the J end by 0 bases, with 3 bases between. CDR3 sequence reads: CATSRDSSYNSPLHF. The CDR3 region has the DNA TGTGCCACCAGCAGAGACAGCTCCTATAATTCACCCCTCCACTTT.

The V and J genes are TRBV3-1 (or the pseudogene TRBV3-2) and TRBJ2-3; 10 nucleotides line up with TRBD2. The V gene end was trimmed by 2 bases and the J gene end by 8 bases; junction bases not matched to a gene: 7. CDR3 length: 15 amino acids. Germline V gives CDR1 LGHDT, CDR2 YNNKEL (reference sequence). DNA of the CDR3: TGTGCCAGCAGCCAAACTAGCGGGGTCGCGGGTACGCAGTATTTT. Translating it yields CASSQTSGVAGTQYF.

This clone was detected only a few times. V gene TRBV5-1 combines with J gene TRBJ2-5; D is possibly TRBD2 (6 bases). The CDR3 runs to 13 residues. Trimming removed 7 bases from V and 5 bases from J, with 15 bases in between. CDR1 is SGHRS and CDR2 is YFSETQ in the germline V gene. The CDR3 protein is CASRLSGSETQYF. In DNA, the CDR3 is TGCGCCAGCCGGCTTAGCGGCTCGGAGACCCAGTACTTC.

J is TRBJ1-1 and V is TRBV13; D perhaps matches TRBD1 (5 bases). Trimming removed 4 bases from V and 3 bases from J, with 15 bases in between. The CDR3 is 15 residues long. Per germline, CDR1 PRHDT and CDR2 FYEKMQ (reference sequence). The CDR3: CASSSPGTYDTEAFF. In DNA, the CDR3 is TGTGCCAGCAGCTCTCCCGGGACCTATGACACTGAAGCTTTCTTT.

The chain combines TRBV4-1 with TRBJ2-5; possible D gene TRBD1, 6 bases. From germline, CDR1 is MGHRA and CDR2 YSYEKL. V dropped 0 bases and J dropped 2 bases, with 13 bases sitting between them. The CDR3 runs to 16 residues. The CDR3 spells CASSQDIGQGQETQYF. The CDR3 DNA reads as TGCGCCAGCAGCCAAGATATAGGTCAGGGGCAAGAGACCCAGTACTTC.

The rearrangement joins TRBV19 to TRBJ2-5; D is uncertain. The CDR3 spans 12 residues. Trimming stripped 3 bases from V and 5 bases from J, with 7 bases between. Germline CDR1 is LNHDA and CDR2 is SQIVND (reference sequence). The CDR3 DNA reads as TGTGCCAGTAGTATGTTGGGGGAGACCCAGTACTTC. Translating it yields CASSMLGETQYF.

The chain uses TRBV9 and TRBJ2-3; TRBD2 might be the D (5 bases). CDR3 length: 13 amino acids. CDR1 and CDR2 from the germline V gene are SGDLS and YYNGEE. V lost 4 bases, J lost 3 bases, and 9 bases lay in between. DNA of the CDR3: TGTGCCAGCAGCCCGACGGGGACAGATACGCAGTATTTT. It codes for CASSPTGTDTQYF.

The chain is built from TRBV7-9 and TRBJ2-5; D possibly corresponds to TRBD1 (5 bases). The CDR3 contains 14 residues. V was pared by 1 base and J by 1 base, with 7 bases between. The germline V gene encodes CDR1 SEHNR and CDR2 FQNEAQ (reference sequence). The CDR3 loop is CASSLGQSQETQYF. The CDR3 DNA sequence: TGTGCCAGCAGCTTAGGACAGTCCCAAGAGACCCAGTACTTC.

This chain connects TRBV5-5 to TRBJ1-1; no definite D call. Trimming left V 5 bases short and J 6 bases short, with 14 bases between. The germline V gene encodes CDR1 SGHKS and CDR2 YYEKEE (reference sequence). CDR3 size: 13 residues. CDR3 DNA: TGTGCCAGCAGTTCTTCAAAAAGGCCTGAAGCTTTCTTT. Amino acid sequence: CASSSSKRPEAFF.

This clone has just one count. J is TRBJ1-1 and V is TRBV5-5, with D maybe TRBD1 (5 bases). Germline values: CDR1 SGHKS, CDR2 YYEKEE (reference sequence). The V end lost 6 bases, the J end lost 1 base, and 7 bases lay between the germline ends. The length of the CDR3 is 12 residues. The CDR3 spells CASTTGNTEAFF. In nucleotides, the CDR3 is TGTGCCAGCACCACAGGGAACACTGAAGCTTTCTTT.

This chain joins TRBV6-5 and TRBJ2-2; 7 positions match TRBD1. The germline V gene has CDR1 MNHEY and CDR2 SVGAGI. The ends lost 3 bases at V and 5 bases at J; junction bases unmatched: 3. The CDR3 runs 14 residues. CDR3 in amino acids: CASSYMDRTGELFF. The CDR3 nucleotides read TGTGCCAGCAGTTATATGGACAGGACCGGGGAGCTGTTTTTT.

The rearrangement uses TRBV14 and TRBJ2-3; 9 nucleotides line up with TRBD2. The V and J ends lost 5 bases and 4 bases, in that order; junction bases with no gene match: 1. From germline, CDR1 is SGHDN and CDR2 FVKESK. The CDR3 is 13 amino acids. CDR3 DNA: TGTGCCAGCAGCGGCGGGGGGGCAGATACGCAGTATTTT. Translating gives CASSGGGADTQYF.

This chain uses TRBV10-1 with TRBJ2-1; 9 bases line up with TRBD1. The germline gives CDR1 WNHNN, CDR2 SYGVQD (reference sequence). The CDR3 totals 15 residues. With 0 bases clipped from V and 7 bases from J, the junction kept 4 bases outside the gene matches. The CDR3 region is CASSESGDRVNEQFF. The CDR3 DNA reads TGCGCCAGCAGTGAGTCTGGGGACAGGGTGAATGAGCAGTTCTTC.

This chain links TRBV5-8 with TRBJ1-2; D possibly corresponds to TRBD1 (6 bases). This CDR3 comprises 12 residues. Germline V gives CDR1 SGHTS, CDR2 YDEGEE. Deletions cut 3 bases from V and 5 bases from J, with 8 bases between. The CDR3 sequence: CASSYGQYGYTF. In DNA form, the CDR3 reads TGTGCCAGCAGCTATGGACAGTATGGCTACACCTTC.

The J gene is TRBJ2-5, the V gene TRBV19; the match to TRBD1 covers 7 bases. J was trimmed by 5 bases and V by 8 bases; bases with no gene match: 8. The CDR3 consists of 13 residues. Germline CDR1 LNHDA, CDR2 SQIVND (reference sequence). CDR3 coding DNA: TGTGCCAGTCGAGGGGGCAGTGGTGAGACCCAGTACTTC. Protein sequence: CASRGGSGETQYF. The complete variable domain, with remaining parts taken from reference TRBV19 and TRBJ2-5, reads DGGITQSPKYLFRKEGQNVTLSCEQNLNHDAMYWYRQDPGQGLRLIYYSQIVNDFQKGDIAEGYSVSREKKESFPLTVTSAQKNPTAFYLCASRGGSGETQYFGPGTRLLVL.

The rearrangement joins TRBV7-9 to TRBJ1-2; D unclear. CDR1 is SEHNR, CDR2 FQNEAQ, per germline (reference sequence). The V gene lost 0 bases and the J gene lost 8 bases, with 16 bases spanning the gap. There are 15 residues in the CDR3. CDR3 nucleotide sequence: TGTGCCAGCAGCTTAGCCCTCAACCCAGCGAAGGGCTACACCTTC. This translates into CASSLALNPAKGYTF.